These T cell receptor beta chains were read from a single sample in a study of T cell changes during pregnancy in multiple sclerosis. The table came from immunoSEQ multiplex PCR; TCRdb's copy has only in-frame clones and leaves some out. There are around 130,000 clones in the sample; about 95% occur only once, and roughly 0.45% lies in the top ten. This material consisted of peripheral blood, taken after pregnancy. Receptor source: a female donor with multiple sclerosis, enrolled in a pregnancy study. Both conserved end residues are part of each CDR3. The D gene is left open where the match is weak. Rows may omit the clone size; those that give it use once, few, many or a size class.

TRBD1 TRBJ2-1 few TRBV28 CASSSGTESFF TGTGCCAGCAGTTCCGGGACAGAGAGTTTCTTC
TRBD1 TRBJ1-4 . TRBV19 CASKFDRGDEKLFF TGTGCCAGCAAGTTCGACAGGGGAGATGAAAAACTGTTTTTT
TRBD1 TRBJ1-5 . TRBV19 CASRGTGENQPQHF TGTGCCAGTAGGGGGACAGGGGAAAATCAGCCCCAGCATTTT
TRBD1 TRBJ1-2 . TRBV5-1 CASSQGTGGFGYGYTF TGCGCCAGCAGCCAAGGGACAGGGGGGTTTGGTTATGGCTACACCTTC
TRBD1 TRBJ2-3 . TRBV5-1 CASSLVGTGDISTDTQYF TGCGCCAGCAGCTTGGTCGGGACAGGTGACATTAGCACAGATACGCAGTATTTT
TRBD1 TRBJ1-1 . TRBV2 CARLRDRDTEAFF TGTGCCAGGCTCCGGGACAGGGACACTGAAGCTTTCTTT
TRBD1 TRBJ2-7 . TRBV28 CASSTSDRGNYEQYF TGTGCCAGCAGTACAAGCGACAGGGGAAACTACGAGCAGTACTTC
. TRBJ1-5 . TRBV9 CASSPTGGNQPQHF TGTGCCAGCAGCCCGACAGGAGGCAATCAGCCCCAGCATTTT
. TRBJ1-2 once TRBV29-1 CSGGGGPSF TGCAGCGGTGGGGGGGGGCCCTCTTTC
TRBD2 TRBJ2-1 . TRBV2 CATGTSSYNEQFF TGTGCTACCGGGACTAGCTCCTACAATGAGCAGTTCTTC
. TRBJ1-2 . TRBV21-1 CAVRTGDSNYGYTF TGTGCCGTCAGAACCGGGGACTCTAACTATGGCTACACCTTC
. TRBJ2-5 once TRBV15 CATSRDIEETQYF TGTGCCACCAGCAGAGATATAGAAGAGACCCAGTACTTC
TRBD2 TRBJ2-3 . TRBV27 CASSSLLGTSGSPGDTQYF TGTGCCAGCAGTTCCCTTCTAGGGACTAGCGGGAGCCCGGGAGATACGCAGTATTTT
. TRBJ2-7 . TRBV27 CASSLIPRQATRYEQYF TGTGCCAGCAGTTTAATTCCCCGCCAGGCCACCCGTTACGAGCAGTACTTC
TRBD1 TRBJ2-1 . TRBV4-2 CASSQDRANRGRVGNEQFF TGTGCCAGCAGCCAAGATAGGGCCAACAGGGGAAGGGTCGGGAATGAGCAGTTCTTC
. TRBJ1-1 . TRBV14 CASSESGGITEAFF TGTGCCAGCAGCGAAAGCGGGGGGATAACTGAAGCTTTCTTT
. TRBJ1-1 . TRBV6-4 CASSPGGNTEAFF TGTGCCAGCAGCCCCGGGGGGAACACTGAAGCTTTCTTT
TRBD2 TRBJ2-3 . TRBV9 CASSSTLAGTDTQYF TGTGCCAGCAGTTCTACACTAGCGGGCACAGATACGCAGTATTTT
. TRBJ2-5 . TRBV27 CASSSSRGKTQYF TGTGCCAGCAGTTCATCTAGGGGGAAGACCCAGTACTTC
TRBD2 TRBJ2-1 . TRBV19 CASKGGREGRLGQFF TGTGCCAGTAAAGGGGGGCGGGAGGGCCGCCTGGGGCAGTTCTTC
. TRBJ2-3 . TRBV2 CGRAGTDTQYF TGTGGGAGGGCCGGGACAGATACGCAGTATTTT
. TRBJ2-7 . TRBV6-5 CASSTHLGSEQYF TGTGCCAGCAGTACTCATCTAGGAAGTGAGCAGTACTTC
. TRBJ2-2 . TRBV5-1 CASSSDTGELFF TGCGCCAGCAGCTCCGACACCGGGGAGCTGTTTTTT
TRBD2 TRBJ2-5 . TRBV30 CAWSSGLAGGIPMAQYF TGTGCCTGGAGTTCCGGACTAGCGGGAGGAATTCCGATGGCCCAGTACTTC
TRBD1 TRBJ1-5 . TRBV6-5 CASSTGQGGQPQHF TGTGCCAGCAGTACGGGACAGGGTGGGCAGCCCCAGCATTTT
. TRBJ1-5 . TRBV6-5 CASSYSAGSNQPQHF TGTGCCAGCAGTTACTCGGCGGGGAGCAATCAGCCCCAGCATTTT
. TRBJ2-2 . TRBV6-4 CASSDSGGDTSWTGELFF TGTGCCAGCAGTGACTCGGGGGGGGACACCTCGTGGACCGGGGAGCTGTTTTTT
TRBD2 TRBJ2-5 . TRBV6-1 CASLGTTRGETQYF TGTGCCAGCCTCGGGACTACAAGGGGAGAGACCCAGTACTTC
TRBD1 TRBJ1-4 few TRBV30 CAWGTGNDEKLFF TGTGCCTGGGGGACAGGGAATGATGAAAAACTGTTTTTT
TRBD2 TRBJ2-2 . TRBV7-7 CASSDLLWTSGSTGELFF TGTGCTAGCAGCGATTTACTCTGGACTAGCGGGAGTACCGGGGAGCTGTTTTTT
. TRBJ2-6 . TRBV10-3 CAISPVNSGANVLTF TGTGCCATCAGCCCGGTAAACTCTGGGGCCAACGTCCTGACTTTC